Given below is one T cell receptor beta chain in context. Its antigen is not known. The sample is drawn from a study of OX40 agonist ivuxolimab in advanced cancers. As for the study in general: The drug used for patients, ivuxolimab, was an agonistic anti-OX40 (CD134) antibody.

Findings of the study overall: Certain nonresponding patients likewise had low normalized T-cell clonal expansion. With doses of 0.1 to 3.0 mg/kg, CD4+ and CD8+ blood T cells had undergone clonal expansion by week 6.

Profiled with immunoSEQ multiplex PCR; TCRdb holds only in-frame clones, not every one. Of tens of thousands of clones listed, around 87% are singletons. This TCR was recovered from an adult with an advanced solid tumor such as melanoma, head and neck, liver or kidney cancer. Source: CD4+ or CD8+ T cells sorted from blood, taken in a trial of the OX40 agonist ivuxolimab.

CDR3 protein: CSVEWGNEQFF. In DNA, the CDR3 is TGCAGCGTTGAATGGGGAAATGAGCAGTTCTTC. The chain has TRBV29-1 and TRBJ2-1; D remains unclear. This CDR3 spans 11 amino acids. Per germline, CDR1 SQVTM and CDR2 ANQGSEA. V shed 2 bases and J shed 7 bases, with 6 bases lying between them.